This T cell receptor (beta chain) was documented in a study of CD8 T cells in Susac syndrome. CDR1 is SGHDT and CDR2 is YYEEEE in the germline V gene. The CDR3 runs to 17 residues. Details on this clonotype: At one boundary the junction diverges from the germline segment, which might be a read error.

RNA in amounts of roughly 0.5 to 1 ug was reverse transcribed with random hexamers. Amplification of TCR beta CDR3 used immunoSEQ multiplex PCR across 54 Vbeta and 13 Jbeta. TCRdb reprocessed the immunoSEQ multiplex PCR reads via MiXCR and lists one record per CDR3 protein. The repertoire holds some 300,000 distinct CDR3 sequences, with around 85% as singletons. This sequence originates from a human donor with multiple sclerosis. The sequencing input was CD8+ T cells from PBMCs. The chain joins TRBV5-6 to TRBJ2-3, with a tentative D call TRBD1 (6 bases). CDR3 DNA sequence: TGTACCAGCAGCTTGGGGGCCCCGGGGCGAAGCACAGATACGCAGTATTTT. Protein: CTSSLGAPGRSTDTQYF. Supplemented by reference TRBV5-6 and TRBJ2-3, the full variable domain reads DAGVTQSPTHLIKTRGQQVTLRCSPKSGHDTVSWYQQALGQGPQFIFQYYEEEERQRGNFPDRFSGHQFPNYSSELNVNALLLGDSALYLCTSSLGAPGRSTDTQYFGPGTRLTVL.